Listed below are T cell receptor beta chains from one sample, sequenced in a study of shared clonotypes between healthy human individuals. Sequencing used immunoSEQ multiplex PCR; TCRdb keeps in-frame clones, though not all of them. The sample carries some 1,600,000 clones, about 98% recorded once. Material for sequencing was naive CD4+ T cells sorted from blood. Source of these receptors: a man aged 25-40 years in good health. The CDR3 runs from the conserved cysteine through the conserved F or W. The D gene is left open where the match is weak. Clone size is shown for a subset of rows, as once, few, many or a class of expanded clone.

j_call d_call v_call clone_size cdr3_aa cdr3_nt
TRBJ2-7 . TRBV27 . CASSSRVTLTYEQYF TGTGCCAGCAGTTCGAGGGTAACCCTGACCTACGAGCAGTACTTC
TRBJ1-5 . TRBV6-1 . CASSGLLNSNQPQHF TGTGCCAGCAGTGGGCTGCTGAATAGCAATCAGCCCCAGCATTTT
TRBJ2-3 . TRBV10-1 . CASSPGDADTQYF TGCGCCAGCAGCCCCGGGGACGCAGATACGCAGTATTTT
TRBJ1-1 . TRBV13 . CASSYGTLNTEAFF TGTGCCAGCAGCTATGGGACATTGAACACTGAAGCTTTCTTT
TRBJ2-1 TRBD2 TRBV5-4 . CASSLLREVNNEQFF TGTGCCAGCAGCTTGCTGCGGGAGGTTAACAATGAGCAGTTCTTC
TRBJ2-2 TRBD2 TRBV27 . CASRVAGATNTGELFF TGTGCCAGCCGGGTAGCGGGAGCTACGAACACCGGGGAGCTGTTTTTT
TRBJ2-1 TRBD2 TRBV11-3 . CASSLVPAGAQFF TGTGCCAGCAGCTTAGTCCCAGCGGGAGCGCAGTTCTTC
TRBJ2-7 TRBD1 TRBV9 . CASSVGNRGSNEQYF TGTGCCAGCAGCGTAGGGAACAGGGGGAGCAACGAGCAGTACTTC
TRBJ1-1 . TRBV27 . CASSYRGNTEAFF TGTGCCAGCAGTTACCGGGGGAACACTGAAGCTTTCTTT
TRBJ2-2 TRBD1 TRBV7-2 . CASSLFGTANTGELFF TGTGCCAGCAGCTTATTCGGGACAGCGAACACCGGGGAGCTGTTTTTT
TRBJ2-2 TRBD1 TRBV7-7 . CASSPGTGADGELFF TGTGCCAGCAGCCCAGGGACAGGGGCGGACGGGGAGCTGTTTTTT
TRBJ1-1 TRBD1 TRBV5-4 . CASSLEGARDTEAFF TGTGCCAGCAGCTTGGAGGGGGCCAGGGACACTGAAGCTTTCTTT
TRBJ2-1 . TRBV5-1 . CASSSDYNEQFF TGCGCCAGCAGCTCGGACTACAATGAGCAGTTCTTC
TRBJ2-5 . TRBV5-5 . CASNLDGEETQYF TGTGCCAGCAACCTAGACGGGGAAGAGACCCAGTACTTC
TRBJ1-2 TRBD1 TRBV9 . CASSAGTGANYGYTF TGTGCCAGCAGCGCAGGGACAGGTGCTAACTATGGCTACACCTTC
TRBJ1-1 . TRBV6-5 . CASSPLTGNTEAFF TGTGCCAGCAGTCCGTTGACAGGGAACACTGAAGCTTTCTTT
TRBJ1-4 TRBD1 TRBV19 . CASSTDRVNEKLFF TGTGCCAGTAGTACGGACAGGGTTAATGAAAAACTGTTTTTT
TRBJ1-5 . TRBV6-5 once CASSYSAGGPQHF TGTGCCAGCAGTTACTCGGCAGGTGGTCCCCAGCATTTT
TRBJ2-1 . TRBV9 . CASNTQGGSYNEQFF TGTGCCAGCAATACACAGGGAGGTTCTTACAATGAGCAGTTCTTC
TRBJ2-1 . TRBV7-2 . CASRTKGRNYNEQFF TGTGCCAGCAGAACCAAGGGACGGAACTACAATGAGCAGTTCTTC
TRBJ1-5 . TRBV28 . CAIRGSLSNQPQHF TGTGCCATTAGGGGCAGCCTTAGCAATCAGCCCCAGCATTTT
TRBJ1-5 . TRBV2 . CASSDLSGNQPQHF TGTGCCAGCAGTGATTTGAGCGGCAATCAGCCCCAGCATTTT
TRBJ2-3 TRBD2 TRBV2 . CASGGDGDTQYF TGTGCCAGCGGGGGGGACGGAGATACGCAGTATTTT
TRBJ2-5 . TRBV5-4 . CASSSGFLGETQYF TGTGCCAGCAGCTCGGGCTTTTTGGGGGAGACCCAGTACTTC
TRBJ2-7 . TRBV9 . CASSVGGAGEQYF TGTGCCAGCAGCGTAGGTGGGGCCGGCGAGCAGTACTTC
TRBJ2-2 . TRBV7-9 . CASSLVGLQTGELFF TGTGCCAGCAGCTTAGTGGGACTGCAGACCGGGGAGCTGTTTTTT
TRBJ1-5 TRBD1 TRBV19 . CASRDRALGQPQHF TGTGCCAGTAGGGACAGGGCATTAGGACAGCCCCAGCATTTT
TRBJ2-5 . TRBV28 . CASSLGTMKETQYF TGTGCCAGCAGTTTAGGGACGATGAAAGAGACCCAGTACTTC
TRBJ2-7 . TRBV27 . CAGPGPPRQYF TGTGCCGGTCCCGGTCCCCCAAGGCAGTACTTC
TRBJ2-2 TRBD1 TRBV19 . CASSKGTGLGDTGELFF TGTGCCAGTAGTAAAGGGACAGGATTGGGGGACACCGGGGAGCTGTTTTTT
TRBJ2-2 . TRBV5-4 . CASSHETRTGELFF TGTGCCAGCAGCCATGAGACGAGAACCGGGGAGCTGTTTTTT
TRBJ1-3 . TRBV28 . CASSFLGSGNTIYF TGTGCCAGCAGTTTCTTGGGGTCTGGAAACACCATATATTTT
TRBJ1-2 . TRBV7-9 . CASNPVYRNYGYTF TGTGCCAGCAACCCAGTATACCGAAACTATGGCTACACCTTC